The source of this TCR beta chain is a study of OX40 agonist ivuxolimab in advanced cancers. Study at large: At doses from 0.01 to 10 mg/kg, patients were given intravenous ivuxolimab every 2 weeks. Two patients with cutaneous melanoma and one with hepatocellular carcinoma, three in total, showed partial responses.

Excluded were patients having autoimmune disease history or systemic immunosuppression. Germline lookup yields CDR1 SGHAT and CDR2 FQNNGV. With 4 bases clipped from V and 6 bases from J, the junction kept 3 bases outside the gene matches. This CDR3 contains 14 residues. Measured with immunoSEQ multiplex PCR; TCRdb has only the in-frame clones, and not every one. Seen here are about 64,000 clones, roughly 89% observed once, and the top ten hold 2.8%. The chain combines TRBV11-2 with TRBJ2-1; 10 positions agree with TRBD2. The sample consisted of CD4+ or CD8+ T cells sorted from blood, taken in a trial of the OX40 agonist ivuxolimab. This TCR was recovered from an adult with an advanced solid tumor such as melanoma, head and neck, liver or kidney cancer. The CDR3 DNA follows: TGTGCCAGCAGCTCCCGACTAGCGGGCAATGAGCAGTTCTTC. It specifies CASSSRLAGNEQFF. Full variable domain (rest looked up from reference TRBV11-2 and TRBJ2-1): EAGVAQSPRYKIIEKRQSVAFWCNPISGHATLYWYQQILGQGPKLLIQFQNNGVVDDSQLPKDRFSAERLKGVDSTLKIQPAKLEDSAVYLCASSSRLAGNEQFFGPGTRLTVL.